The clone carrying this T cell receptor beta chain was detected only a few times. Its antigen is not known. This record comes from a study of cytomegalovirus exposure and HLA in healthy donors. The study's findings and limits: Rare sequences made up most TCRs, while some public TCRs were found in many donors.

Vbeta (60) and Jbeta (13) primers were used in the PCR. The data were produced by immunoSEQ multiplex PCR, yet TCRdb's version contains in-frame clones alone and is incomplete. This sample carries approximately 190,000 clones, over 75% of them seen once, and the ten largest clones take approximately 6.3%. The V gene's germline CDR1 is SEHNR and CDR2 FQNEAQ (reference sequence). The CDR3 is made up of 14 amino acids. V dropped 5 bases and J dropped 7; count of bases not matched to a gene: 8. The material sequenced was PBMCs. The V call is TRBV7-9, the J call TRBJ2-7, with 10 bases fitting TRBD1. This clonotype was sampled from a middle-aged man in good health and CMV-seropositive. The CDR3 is CASSRGTGAGEQYF. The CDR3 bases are TGTGCCAGCAGCCGAGGGACAGGGGCTGGTGAGCAGTACTTC.